This is a list of T cell receptor beta chains from one sample in a study of Ad26.COV2.S vaccination and SARS-CoV-2 variants. TCRdb's table, derived via immunoSEQ multiplex PCR, lists solely in-frame clones and lacks some. The sample includes 300,000 to 400,000 clones, approximately 90% of them seen just once. The sequencing here drew on peripheral blood, taken in a trial of Ad26.COV2.S vaccine versus placebo. These receptors came from a person between 18 and 65 years old who received the Ad26.COV2.S COVID-19 vaccine or a placebo. The CDR3 runs from the conserved cysteine through the conserved F or W. The order of the fields is D gene, V gene, J gene, clone size, CDR3 DNA, CDR3 protein. The D gene is left open where the match is weak. The size of a clone is reported for some rows only, either as once, few or many, or as a class for expanded clones.

NA	TRBV6-5	TRBJ2-2	NA	TGTGCCAGCACCCAGGGTACCGGGGAGCTGTTTTTT	CASTQGTGELFF
TRBD1	TRBV5-1	TRBJ1-4	once	TGCGCCAGCAGCTTGTCCCCGGGGGACAGTGAAAAACTGTTTTTT	CASSLSPGDSEKLFF
TRBD1	TRBV27	TRBJ1-5	NA	TGTGCCAGTGGACAGGGTCCGAATCAGCCCCAGCATTTT	CASGQGPNQPQHF
NA	TRBV6-2/TRBV6-3	TRBJ2-7	NA	TGTGCCAGCAGTTACTCGCGCGACTCCTACGAGCAGTACTTC	CASSYSRDSYEQYF
NA	TRBV3-1/TRBV3-2	TRBJ1-1	NA	TGTGCCAGCAGCCAAGTTTTAGCAGGGCCGGGAAACACTGAAGCTTTCTTT	CASSQVLAGPGNTEAFF
NA	TRBV3-1/TRBV3-2	TRBJ2-7	NA	TGTGCCAGCAGCCAACACGGACAGACCTACGAGCAGTACTTC	CASSQHGQTYEQYF
TRBD1	TRBV4-2	TRBJ1-1	NA	TGTGCCAGCAGCCGAGACAGGGCCCGGAACACTGAAGCTTTCTTT	CASSRDRARNTEAFF
NA	TRBV28	TRBJ1-5	NA	TGTGCCAGCAGTTTTGGACGGAATCAGCCCCAGCATTTT	CASSFGRNQPQHF
TRBD1	TRBV15	TRBJ2-7	NA	TGTGCCACCAGCAGTAACCCGGACAGGGTTGACGAGCAGTACTTC	CATSSNPDRVDEQYF
TRBD2	TRBV6-1	TRBJ2-7	once	TGTGCCAGCAGTGAGCGGGAGGGCCGGAAGACCTACGAGCAGTACTTC	CASSEREGRKTYEQYF
TRBD1	TRBV5-1	TRBJ2-4	NA	TGCGCCAGCAGCTTTTCGGGACAGCTTAAAAACATTCAGTACTTC	CASSFSGQLKNIQYF
NA	TRBV30	TRBJ1-1	NA	TGTGCCTGGCGCGAGTGGATGAACACTGAAGCTTTCTTT	CAWREWMNTEAFF
NA	TRBV20-1	TRBJ2-2	NA	TGCAGTGCTAGTGCTATCAGGGCCGGGGAGCTGTTTTTT	CSASAIRAGELFF
NA	TRBV28	TRBJ1-5	NA	TGTGCCAGCAGTTTAATCCAGCTAGATAGCAATCAGCCCCAGCATTTT	CASSLIQLDSNQPQHF
TRBD2	TRBV28	TRBJ2-1	NA	TGTGCCAGCAGTCCGGGACTAGCGGGGTACAATGAGCAGTTCTTC	CASSPGLAGYNEQFF
TRBD1	TRBV2	TRBJ1-1	NA	TGTGCCAGCACCCTGGACAGGGAGACCACTGAAGCTTTCTTT	CASTLDRETTEAFF
TRBD1	TRBV5-6	TRBJ2-5	NA	TGTGCCAGCAGCTTAAGGGACAGGGCGGAGACCCAGTACTTC	CASSLRDRAETQYF
NA	TRBV27	TRBJ2-7	NA	TGTGCCAGCAGTTCCCTAGAATTTTACGAGCAGTACTTC	CASSSLEFYEQYF
NA	TRBV7-9	TRBJ2-7	NA	TGTGCCAGCAGCCCGGGAGTTCCGAGTACCTACGAGCAGTACTTC	CASSPGVPSTYEQYF
TRBD1	TRBV5-7	TRBJ2-1	NA	TGTGCCAGCAGCTTGGTTGTCTTCGAGACAGGGCACTACAATGAGCAGTTCTTC	CASSLVVFETGHYNEQFF
NA	TRBV19	TRBJ2-2	NA	TGTGCCAGTAGTCTAGGCCTAGCGTACACCGGGGAGCTGTTTTTT	CASSLGLAYTGELFF
TRBD1	TRBV3-1/TRBV3-2	TRBJ1-2	NA	TGTGCCAGCAGCCAAGATACGGGACAGCCGACTAACTATGGCTACACCTTC	CASSQDTGQPTNYGYTF